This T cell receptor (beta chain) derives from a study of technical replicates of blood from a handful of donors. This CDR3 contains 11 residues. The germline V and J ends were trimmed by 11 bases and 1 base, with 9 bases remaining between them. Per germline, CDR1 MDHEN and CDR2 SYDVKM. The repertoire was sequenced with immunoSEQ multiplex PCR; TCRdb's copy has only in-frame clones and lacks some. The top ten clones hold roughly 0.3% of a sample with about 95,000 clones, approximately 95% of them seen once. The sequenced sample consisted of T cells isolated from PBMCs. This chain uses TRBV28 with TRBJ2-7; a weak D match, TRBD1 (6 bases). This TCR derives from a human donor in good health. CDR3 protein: CAAGQSYEQYF. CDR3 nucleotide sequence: TGTGCCGCTGGACAGTCCTACGAGCAGTACTTC.